This T cell receptor beta chain derives from a study of cytomegalovirus exposure and HLA in healthy donors (dated by TCRdb to about 2017). Background for the entire study: An earlier analysis of roughly 610 of the donors reported approximately 280 Gb of sequence data and 117 million unique TCR beta sequences obtained from around 180 million T cells. An earlier analysis of several hundred of the donors applied high-throughput TCR beta sequencing to assess whether each TCR beta V gene segment acted as functional or pseudogenic. The study combined high-throughput TCR immunosequencing, statistical association of individual TCRs with disease status, and machine learning to predict cytomegalovirus infection status. All discovery cohort repertoires had been generated using a single sequencing platform. A later genetic analysis took genome-wide SNP genotypes for about three fifths of the roughly 670 donors and used that subset as a discovery cohort. About five DR-DQ haplotypes were treated as single units for association and clustering because of strong linkage in the cohort. Across around 400 genotyped donors of the cohort, an average of roughly 250,000 unique TCR beta nucleotide sequences per donor were sequenced, and 15% to 20% of those sequences were non-productive. The number of typed donors differed by locus: roughly 620-630 for A, B, C, DRB1 and DQB1; approximately 520 for DQA1; 606 for DPA1; and roughly 470 for DPB1. Alongside the repertoire data, information on donor age, sex, ethnicity and CMV serostatus was compiled. Rather than using new phenotypic data, the later analysis identified candidate immune exposures from TCR beta sequences and from how often those sequences occurred across donors. Of the approximately 370 genotyped donors, less than 90% were placed in the genetic ancestry cluster associated with self-reported Caucasian donors. The study profiled the T cell repertoires of 550 to 700 subjects by immunosequencing and related them to cytomegalovirus serostatus. HLA typing covered class I and class II loci at four-digit resolution. The study was designed to test whether signatures of past pathogen exposure could be identified by cataloging public T cell receptors. Besides the first cohort of around 670 subjects, a separate validation cohort made up of 90 to 150 different subjects was used. About 300 gigabases of sequencing data and 70 million to 85 million unique TCR sequences were included in an early release covering roughly 600 HLA-typed donors. A later analysis re-examined previously published TCR beta repertoires from more than 550 donors and added high-resolution HLA genotyping to investigate patterns of TCR occurrence. Broad study findings and their caveats: Because HLA typing was missing for some donors at each locus, association tests included only the typed subset. The sequencing pipeline was judged likely to have produced a cluster of highly shared sequence variants as a technical artifact. At a false discovery rate of 0.05, a later analysis linked 15,000 to 20,000 TCR beta sequences to specific HLA alleles. Across donors, most TCR sequences were observed very rarely, whereas some public TCRs were present in many individuals. Compared with equally common non-associated chains, HLA-associated TCR beta chains in a later analysis were more clonally expanded and had lower generation probabilities. According to the authors, the approach could potentially be generalized to other disease states and immunological phenotypes. When HLA alleles, especially DR and DQ, strongly co-occurred, TCR associations were difficult to assign to individual alleles. Because counts were too low, some 16 rarely observed V segments, including chromosome 9 orphons, were excluded from the earlier analysis of some 590 of the donors. Correlated functional status among segregating V segments might reflect linkage disequilibrium, but an unknown experimental factor could not be ruled out. Some IMGT-functional V segments, including TRBV6-2 and TRBV6-3, could not be distinguished by the 87-base-pair reads and were therefore excluded. In an earlier analysis of approximately 590 of the donors, most TCR beta V segments appeared in productive rearrangements about 87% or about 30% of the time, broadly matching IMGT annotations. A few of the identified cytomegalovirus-associated TCR beta chains were confirmed in vitro to be specific for cytomegalovirus antigens. Presence/absence analyses assumed roughly uniform sequencing depth across donors, an assumption that may not hold. In a later genetic analysis, a missense DCLRE1C variant was associated with V-gene and J-gene trimming of TCR beta chains, and the association was replicated in an independent cohort. The classifier was reported to diagnose cytomegalovirus status with high specificity and sensitivity in both the original and validation cohorts. A further reported finding was that TCR beta sequences accurately predicted the HLA-A and HLA-B alleles for most subjects in the first cohort. In a later analysis, several top co-occurrence clusters were reported to appear linked to parvovirus B19, influenza, CMV and Epstein-Barr virus. Immune exposure information for the cohort was limited to CMV serostatus. In the study, 150 to 200 TCR beta chains were listed as associated with cytomegalovirus. Only TCR beta chains were sequenced in this cohort, and the absence of alpha or paired-chain data limited detectable features. A later analysis found that most CMV-associated TCR beta chains appeared HLA-restricted, with HLA associations seemingly driven largely by CMV exposure. In a later analysis, the rate of TCR association differed among HLA loci, with DRB1 alleles having the most associated TCRs and HLA-C alleles having the fewest. According to a later genetic analysis, donors in an Asian-associated ancestry cluster had fewer N-insertions in productive TCRs than the approximately 710-donor mean.

The cohort comprised approximately 700 healthy bone marrow donors. At the time of sampling, all cohort members were nominally healthy, though unrecorded immune exposures were likely present. The donor was CMV seropositive and belonged to the group of 250 to 300 seropositive cohort members. Each donor provided a peripheral blood sample, and peripheral blood mononuclear cells were used for TCR beta sequencing. Genomic DNA extraction from the blood cell samples was performed with the Qiagen DNeasy Blood Extraction Kit. Libraries were prepared through the immunoSEQ multiplex PCR assay. For the multiplex PCR, a mixture combining 60 forward primers for TCR Vbeta segments and 13 reverse primers for TCR Jbeta segments was used. The CDR3 region of rearranged TCR beta genes was amplified from genomic DNA by a multiplex PCR assay. The Illumina HiSeq System was used to sequence the amplified TCR beta libraries as 87-base-pair reads. As for the authors' bioinformatics: In a later analysis, tens of millions of unique TCR beta chains were counted across the 690 or so repertoires, and approximately 9.9 million of these chains were shared by at least two donors. To remove PCR and sequencing errors, raw reads were error-corrected and collapsed into unique sequences using a nearest-neighbor algorithm that merged closely related sequences. V, D and J gene segments were assigned by aligning CDR3 sequences to IMGT reference sequences. For a sequence to be retained, at least a six-nucleotide match to both a V gene segment and a J gene segment was required. Rearrangements were classified as productive when the CDR3 lacked stop codons and remained in frame with V and J, and all other rearrangements were classified as non-productive. CDR3 was defined by IMGT convention, running from the second conserved V-encoded cysteine to the conserved J-encoded phenylalanine. The earlier analysis of 500 to 750 of the donors excluded any sequence lacking an unambiguous match to a single V gene segment. In an earlier analysis of 587 of the donors, V segments were called functional above 56.7% productive rearrangements and were called segregating when the between-donor standard deviation exceeded 5%. A statistical classification framework was developed to diagnose cytomegalovirus status using the catalog of TCR beta chain sequences. V and J gene assignment, in a later analysis, came from comparing TCR nucleotide sequences with IMGT/GENE-DB human TR gene sequences. In a later analysis, CDR3 sequences and most-parsimonious VDJ recombination scenarios were assigned using the TCRdist pipeline. In a later analysis, each TCR beta chain was defined by its CDR3 amino acid sequence together with its V-gene family, and reads without a unique V-gene family were excluded. As a way to deal with suspected cross-contamination and a sequencing artifact, a later analysis dropped approximately 570 nucleotide sequences that were highly shared and had low generation probability. In a later analysis, a clonal expansion index for each public chain was calculated from normalized within-repertoire ranks of inferred template counts. In a later analysis, generation probabilities were computed with a VDJ recombination model fitted to out-of-frame rearrangements, and the resulting probabilities were checked against IGoR. In a later analysis, hypergeometric tests were used to score TCR-TCR, TCR-HLA and TCR-CMV co-occurrence, with a repertoire-size bias correction applied to TCR pairs. A later analysis estimated false discovery rates by permuting HLA or CMV assignments 20 times. A later analysis grouped co-occurring TCRs with DBSCAN, adding TCRdist sequence similarity when clustering within HLA-allele-positive subsets. Co-occurrence clustering excluded repertoires with fewer than 30,000 or more than 120,000 public chains, plus five with anomalous nucleotide sharing. TCRdb limited this immuneACCESS table to in-frame rearrangements with V and J called. A share of clones is missing; checked studies link under half to unresolved V genes, and the rest is unexplained. V, J and clone size are taken as reported in that table, and D and trimming were inferred from the DNA itself. The sample contains 90,000 to 120,000 clones, around 74% of them found a single time. The top ten clones comprise 14% of the sample.

A word on this clone: The antigen it recognizes is unknown. No much larger clone exists at a distance of one base, and base qualities are not known.

The CDR3 spans 11 residues, from the cysteine through the phenylalanine. Left in the record is the CDR3 DNA by itself, 33 bases read in frame from the first base. V gives up 3 bases and J gives up 7 bases, and the segment between their germline ends measures 4 bases. Via the germline V gene, CDR1 is LGHNT and CDR2 FRNRAP. What was sequenced was PBMCs. The sequence was obtained from a woman aged 40 to 50 in good health and CMV-seropositive. The sequence links TRBV12-5 to TRBJ1-5, with the D gene not clear enough to name. The CDR3 protein sequence reads: CASGFSQPQHF. The sequence in DNA is TGTGCTAGTGGTTTTTCGCAGCCCCAGCATTTT.